The 8 T cell receptor beta chains presented below share a single source sample, sequenced in a study of lymphopenia after photon versus proton radiotherapy (dated by TCRdb to the late 2010s). The library relied on the immunoSEQ multiplex PCR assay. TCRdb's version of the immuneACCESS table is confined to in-frame rearrangements and falls short of the full clone set. An unresolved V gene accounts for under half of the shortfall where checked; the remainder is of unknown origin. This sample has about 160,000 clones in its table, and more than 85% of those were observed once. In total, the top ten clones hold approximately 4.7% of the sample. The sequences come from peripheral blood, collected from a patient treated with photon-based radiotherapy. These receptors were collected from a man aged 50 to 59 with gastric cancer.

The V gene is TRBV7-9, the J gene TRBJ2-7, with a tentative D call TRBD2 (6 bases). The CDR3 has 15 residues. The germline V and J ends were trimmed by 5 bases and 6 bases, with 20 bases remaining between them. Germline V gene sequence: CDR1 SEHNR, CDR2 FQNEAQ (reference sequence). The CDR3 coding sequence is TGTGCCAGCAGCGCCTGGGGCGGGGTGATGGGCGAGCAGTACTTC. It translates to CASSAWGGVMGEQYF.

The chain combines TRBV28 with TRBJ1-1, with no clear D. Trimming stripped 6 bases from V and 6 bases from J, with 14 bases between. This CDR3 region has 13 residues. Germline CDR1 MDHEN, CDR2 SYDVKM. For the CDR3, the DNA is TGTGCCAGCAGCTCTCTCGGAACCCCTGAAGCTTTCTTT. Its protein product is CASSSLGTPEAFF.

This clone was recorded once. V usage is TRBV29-1 and J usage is TRBJ2-7; D is undetermined. The CDR3 spans 11 residues. Germline V gene data show CDR1 as SQVTM and CDR2 as ANQGSEA. Trimming shortened V by 4 bases and J by 3 bases, and 7 bases separated the two germline ends. For the CDR3, the DNA is TGCAGCGTTGGCGAGCACTACGAGCAGTACTTC. It codes for CSVGEHYEQYF.

In the case of this clone: This may come from a read error, since a much larger clone is one base off. The V and J genes are TRBV9 and TRBJ1-5; TRBD1 agrees at 9 bases. CDR3 size: 14 residues. Germline V gene lookup returns CDR1 SGDLS and CDR2 YYNGEE. V gave up 2 bases and J gave up 4 bases; unmatched junction bases: 1. The CDR3: CASSVGTGNQPQHF. CDR3 sequence (DNA): TGTGCCAGCAGCGTCGGGACAGGGAATCAGCCCCAGCATTTT.

The CDR3 nucleotides read TGTGCCAGCAGCCAAGTCGGCGGGAGGGACTCCTACGAGCAGTACTTC. It is translated as CASSQVGGRDSYEQYF. V is TRBV4-2 and J is TRBJ2-7; 9 bases agree with TRBD2. Germline CDR1 LGHNA, CDR2 YNFKEQ. The CDR3 is made up of 16 amino acids. V lost 1 base, J lost 0 bases, and 4 bases stayed unmatched.

The chain couples TRBV18 to TRBJ1-1; 7 positions agree with TRBD1. CDR3 length equals 16 residues. V was pared by 1 base and J by 0 bases, with 5 bases of the junction left unmatched. Germline CDR1 reads KGHSH; CDR2 reads LQKENI. This CDR3 reads CASSPLGQRMNTEAFF. The CDR3 DNA sequence: TGTGCCAGCTCACCACTGGGACAGAGGATGAACACTGAAGCTTTCTTT.

The chain employs TRBV6-6 and TRBJ1-3; D not resolved. The germline V gene encodes CDR1 MNHNY and CDR2 SVGAGI (reference sequence). CDR3 length equals 12 residues. Trimming shortened V by 5 bases and J by 3 bases, and 5 bases separated the two germline ends. The CDR3 loop reads CASSGLGNTIYF. In nucleotides, the CDR3 is TGTGCCAGCAGTGGTCTTGGAAACACCATATATTTT.

This clone was detected only a few times. The gene calls are TRBV5-1 and TRBJ2-1, with D unresolved. Trimming cost V 0 bases and J 8 bases, with 12 bases left between them. Germline V CDR1 and CDR2: SGHRS, YFSETQ. The CDR3 runs to 14 residues. CDR3 sequence reads: CASSLVSSGDEQFF. DNA for the CDR3: TGCGCCAGCAGCTTGGTATCAAGTGGCGATGAGCAGTTCTTC.